Following are 4 T cell receptor beta chains from one sample sequenced in a study of T cells in localized non-small cell lung cancer. The table came from immunoSEQ multiplex PCR; TCRdb's copy has only in-frame clones and leaves some out. The sample shows roughly 20,000 clones, about 88% of them seen only once. The source was peripheral blood, collected before any cancer treatment. These receptors originate from a man aged 35 to 69 with stage I lung adenocarcinoma.

V is TRBV19 and J is TRBJ2-7; 12 nucleotides match TRBD2. The germline CDR1 and CDR2 sequences are LNHDA and SQIVND (reference sequence). This CDR3 is built from 16 residues. Trimming at V came to 6 bases and at J to 6 bases, leaving 12 bases not matched to a gene. The CDR3 DNA is TGTGCCAGTAGCCTTCGCTCTAGCGGGGGGGCATTCGAGCAGTACTTC. This sequence encodes CASSLRSSGGAFEQYF. The variable domain in full, with the rest retrieved from reference TRBV19 and TRBJ2-7, is DGGITQSPKYLFRKEGQNVTLSCEQNLNHDAMYWYRQDPGQGLRLIYYSQIVNDFQKGDIAEGYSVSREKKESFPLTVTSAQKNPTAFYLCASSLRSSGGAFEQYFGPGTRLTVT.

The chain combines TRBV7-9 with TRBJ2-5; 9 bases fit TRBD1. The V gene end was trimmed by 6 bases and the J gene end by 2 bases; junction bases not matched to a gene: 7. Germline V gene data show CDR1 as SEHNR and CDR2 as FQNEAQ (reference sequence). CDR3 length equals 15 residues. The CDR3 sequence: CASSPDRGRQETQYF. Written as DNA, the CDR3 is TGTGCCAGCAGTCCGGACAGGGGCAGGCAAGAGACCCAGTACTTC.

In DNA, the CDR3 is TGTGCCAGCACCCCGGACCGGACTCGGTCACCCCTCCACTTT. The encoded protein is CASTPDRTRSPLHF. The chain joins TRBV9 to TRBJ1-6; no clear D. The V end lost 6 bases, the J end lost 10 bases, and 17 bases lay between the germline ends. CDR1 and CDR2 from the germline V gene are SGDLS and YYNGEE. The CDR3 consists of 14 residues.

To note about this clone: The sample has other DNA sequences that encode this CDR3 too. This chain connects TRBV7-2 to TRBJ1-1; D unclear. The CDR3 runs 13 residues. V was cut by 6 bases and J by 1 base, with 9 bases left in between. Germline CDR1 reads SGHTA; CDR2 reads FQGNSA. For the CDR3, the DNA is TGTGCCAGCAGTCTACAGACGAACACTGAAGCTTTCTTT. As protein: CASSLQTNTEAFF.